Listed below are T cell receptor beta chains from one sample, sequenced in a study of Graves' ophthalmopathy and Graves' hyperthyroidism. TCRdb independently ran MiXCR on the multiplex PCR reads; one entry per CDR3 protein. The sample lists about 400,000 distinct CDR3 sequences; approximately 20% were seen once. Sequencing was done on a sample of peripheral blood. The source is a woman aged 18-35 years with Graves' ophthalmopathy. CDR3s include the opening cysteine and the closing phenylalanine or tryptophan. Each record gives: V gene, J gene, D gene, clone size, CDR3 protein, CDR3 DNA. D genes are given only for firm matches. Only some rows state a clone size, as once, few, many or a class for expanded clones.

>TRBV28|TRBJ1-1|NA|few
CAVNGVGSNTEAFF
TGTGCCGTCAATGGAGTGGGGTCGAACACTGAAGCTTTCTTT
>TRBV7-2|TRBJ1-1|NA|many
CASSLVDGNTEAFF
TGTGCCAGCAGCTTAGTTGACGGAAACACTGAAGCTTTCTTT
>TRBV7-2|TRBJ1-6|TRBD1|many
CASRIRQGLNSPLHF
TGTGCCAGCAGGATACGACAGGGTCTTAATTCACCCCTCCACTTT
>TRBV13|TRBJ2-7|NA|NA
CASSPPLAFEQYF
TGTGCCAGCAGCCCGCCACTAGCTTTCGAGCAGTACTTC
>TRBV19|TRBJ1-5|NA|many
CASSTFPRDQPQHF
TGTGCCAGTAGTACCTTCCCCAGGGATCAGCCCCAGCATTTT
>TRBV6-5|TRBJ2-7|TRBD2|many
CASSSPGLAFYEQYF
TGTGCCAGCAGTTCTCCGGGACTAGCGTTTTACGAGCAGTACTTC
>TRBV24-1|TRBJ1-2|NA|many
CATSGGDRVKSYGYTF
TGTGCCACCAGTGGAGGGGATCGGGTCAAAAGCTATGGCTACACCTTC
>TRBV6-1|TRBJ2-7|NA|NA
CASTRALSGYEQYF
TGTGCCAGCACCAGGGCACTCTCCGGCTACGAGCAGTACTTC
>TRBV6-5|TRBJ2-7|NA|NA
CASSYLVGADYEQYF
TGTGCCAGCAGTTACCTCGTGGGGGCCGACTACGAGCAGTACTTC
>TRBV18|TRBJ1-6|TRBD1|NA
CASSLRDRDSPLHF
TGTGCCAGCTCACTCCGGGACAGGGACTCACCCCTCCACTTT
>TRBV18|TRBJ1-5|TRBD1|NA
CASSAGTGDQANQPQHF
TGTGCCAGCTCGGCCGGAACAGGGGACCAGGCAAATCAGCCCCAGCATTTT
>TRBV7-9|TRBJ2-2|NA|many
CASSLVSNTGELFF
TGTGCCAGCAGCCTCGTCTCAAACACCGGGGAGCTGTTTTTT
>TRBV29-1|TRBJ2-5|NA|many
CSVDWGETQYF
TGCAGCGTTGACTGGGGGGAGACCCAGTACTTC
>TRBV10-3|TRBJ1-2|TRBD1|many
CAAMAPGQGSNYGYTF
TGTGCCGCTATGGCCCCCGGACAGGGCTCTAACTATGGCTACACCTTC
>TRBV6-5|TRBJ2-7|TRBD1|few
CASRYFKVGQSSYEQYF
TGTGCCAGCCGTTACTTCAAGGTGGGACAGTCCTCCTACGAGCAGTACTTC
>TRBV12-5|TRBJ1-2|NA|many
CASRDRRGGYTF
TGTGCTAGTCGGGACCGCCGGGGGGGCTACACCTTC
>TRBV11-2|TRBJ2-7|NA|many
CASSLAGVGYEQYF
TGTGCCAGCAGCTTAGCGGGGGTGGGATACGAGCAGTACTTC
>TRBV12-3/TRBV12-4|TRBJ1-5|NA|many
CASSLTAWGQPQHF
TGTGCCAGCAGTTTAACAGCGTGGGGTCAGCCCCAGCATTTT
>TRBV12-3/TRBV12-4|TRBJ2-7|NA|many
CASSGVGTRVNEQYF
TGTGCCAGCAGTGGGGTCGGTACCCGGGTTAACGAGCAGTACTTC
>TRBV19|TRBJ1-5|NA|many
CASSLGTRGRGNQPQHF
TGTGCCAGTAGCCTAGGGACGCGTGGGCGCGGCAATCAGCCCCAGCATTTT
>TRBV6-2/TRBV6-3|TRBJ1-5|NA|many
CASNIRGYSNQPQHF
TGTGCCAGCAATATAAGGGGTTATAGCAATCAGCCCCAGCATTTT
>TRBV2|TRBJ2-7|TRBD1|many
CASSDRARSYEQYF
TGTGCCAGCAGCGACAGGGCGCGCTCCTACGAGCAGTACTTC
>TRBV12-3/TRBV12-4|TRBJ2-7|NA|NA
CASSFRGDREDF
TGTGCCAGCAGTTTTAGGGGAGACAGGGAGGACTTC
>TRBV28|TRBJ2-7|TRBD1|many
CASSSGGGQGDEQYF
TGTGCCAGCAGTTCGGGGGGGGGACAGGGGGACGAGCAGTACTTC
>TRBV30|TRBJ2-7|NA|many
CAWTPSRVGEQYF
TGTGCCTGGACACCGAGTAGGGTCGGGGAGCAGTACTTC
>TRBV12-3/TRBV12-4|TRBJ2-7|TRBD2|many
CASSLGLAGEGSEQYF
TGTGCCAGCAGTTTAGGGCTAGCGGGAGAGGGGAGCGAGCAGTACTTC
>TRBV30|TRBJ1-2|NA|many
CAWTRVDGYTF
TGTGCCTGGACCCGGGTTGATGGCTACACCTTC
>TRBV28|TRBJ2-7|NA|many
CASKGFYEQYF
TGTGCCAGCAAGGGATTCTACGAGCAGTACTTC
>TRBV19|TRBJ2-2|NA|few
CASSIVPGTPTGELFF
TGTGCCAGTAGTATAGTCCCCGGGACCCCCACCGGGGAGCTGTTTTTT